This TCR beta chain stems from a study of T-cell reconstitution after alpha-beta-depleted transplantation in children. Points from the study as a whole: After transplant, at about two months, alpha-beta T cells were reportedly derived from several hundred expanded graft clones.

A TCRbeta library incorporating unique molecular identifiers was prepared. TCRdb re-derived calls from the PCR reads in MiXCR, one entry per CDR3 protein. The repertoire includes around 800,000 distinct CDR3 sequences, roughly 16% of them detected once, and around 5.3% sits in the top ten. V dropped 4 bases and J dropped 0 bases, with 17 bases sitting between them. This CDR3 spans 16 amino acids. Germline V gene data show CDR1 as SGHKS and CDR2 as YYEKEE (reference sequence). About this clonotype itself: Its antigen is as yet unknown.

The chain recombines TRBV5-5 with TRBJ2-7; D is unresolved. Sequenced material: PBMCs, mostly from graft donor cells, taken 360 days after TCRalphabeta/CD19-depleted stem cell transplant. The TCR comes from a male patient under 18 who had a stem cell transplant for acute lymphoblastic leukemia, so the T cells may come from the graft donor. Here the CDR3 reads CASSPLFGPSSYEQYF. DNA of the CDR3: TGTGCCAGCAGCCCGCTTTTCGGACCGAGCTCCTACGAGCAGTACTTC.